The 10 T cell receptor beta chains below come from one sample, sequenced in a study of early T cells in non-severe SARS-CoV-2 infection. TCRdb recomputed calls from the 5' RACE reads with MiXCR, one row per CDR3 protein. The profile shows more than 55,000 distinct CDR3 sequences, more than 8.5% of them singletons. Sequenced sample: whole blood. These receptor sequences come from an adult who was a healthcare worker with PCR-confirmed SARS-CoV-2 infection or an uninfected control (not recorded which).

This clonotype showed up many times. J is TRBJ2-4 and V is TRBV20-1; D call uncertain. The CDR3 spans 16 residues. The ends were cut back, 4 bases at V and 0 bases at J, with 16 bases in the middle. In germline, CDR1 is DFQATT, CDR2 SNEGSKA (reference sequence). The CDR3 sequence is CSANIPSPVAKNIQYF. The CDR3 region has the DNA TGCAGTGCTAATATCCCCAGCCCAGTAGCCAAAAACATTCAGTACTTC.

This clonotype was observed many times. The J gene is TRBJ2-5, the V gene TRBV27; 8 positions match TRBD2. Germline V CDR1 and CDR2: MNHEY, SMNVEV (reference sequence). The CDR3 has 16 amino acids. V lost 2 bases and J lost 6; bases outside the gene matches: 11. Written as DNA, the CDR3 is TGTGCCAGCAGTTTAAAGGCTAGCGGGTTCTCAAAGACCCAGTACTTC. Its translation is CASSLKASGFSKTQYF.

CDR3 bases: TGTGCCAGTCGAAACAGGGACTCGGCTCGATCACCCCTCCACTTT. Amino acid sequence: CASRNRDSARSPLHF. The chain links TRBV11-2 to TRBJ1-6; D possibly corresponds to TRBD1 (6 bases). Between the trimmed V and J ends, which lost 9 bases and 10 bases, there was a span of 22 bases. The CDR3 has 15 residues. Germline V gives CDR1 SGHAT, CDR2 FQNNGV.

The V and J genes are TRBV29-1 and TRBJ1-1; TRBD1 matches 10 bases. The CDR3 length is 14 residues. The V gene's germline CDR1 is SQVTM and CDR2 ANQGSEA. Trimming at V came to 6 bases and at J to 1 base, leaving 5 bases not matched to a gene. In DNA form, the CDR3 reads TGCAGCGTCGCCGGGACAGGGGAGAACACTGAAGCTTTCTTT. This translates into CSVAGTGENTEAFF.

This clonotype was found many times. The chain employs TRBV7-9 and TRBJ1-5; D gene ambiguous. From germline, CDR1 is SEHNR and CDR2 FQNEAQ (reference sequence). The V gene lost 0 bases and the J gene lost 4 bases, with 1 base spanning the gap. The CDR3 extends over 12 amino acids. The CDR3 reads CASSLANQPQHF. The CDR3 region has the DNA TGTGCCAGCAGCTTAGCGAATCAGCCCCAGCATTTT.

This chain connects TRBV4-1 to TRBJ2-5, with 8 positions matching TRBD2. With V trimmed by 1 base and J by 5 bases, 3 bases remained unmatched. CDR3 size: 14 residues. Germline CDR1 and CDR2: MGHRA and YSYEKL. CDR3 bases: TGCGCCAGCAGCCAAGTGGGACTAGAGGAGACCCAGTACTTC. This gives the protein CASSQVGLEETQYF.

In this sample, this clonotype turned up a few times. The chain employs TRBV6-2 or TRBV6-3 and TRBJ2-4; the match to TRBD2 covers 14 bases. The CDR3 length is 15 residues. Germline loops: CDR1 MNHEY, CDR2 SVGEGT. Trimming cost V 0 bases and J 16 bases; bases outside gene matches: 8. CDR3 DNA sequence: TGTGCCAGCAGTTACTCGGGACTAGCGGGAGTGAGGAGATACTTC. Its translation is CASSYSGLAGVRRYF.

This clonotype was recorded many times. The V and J genes are TRBV14 and TRBJ1-1; TRBD1 is a possible D gene (6 bases). CDR1 and CDR2 from the germline V gene are SGHDN and FVKESK. The V gene lost 4 bases and the J gene lost 5 bases, with 11 bases spanning the gap. The length of the CDR3 is 13 residues. CDR3 DNA sequence: TGTGCCAGCAGCCTTTTAAGGGGGACTGAAGCTTTCTTT. This sequence encodes CASSLLRGTEAFF.

The chain uses TRBV27 and TRBJ2-7; D possibly corresponds to TRBD2 (6 bases). The V end was cut by 2 bases, the J end by 6 bases, with 17 bases between. The CDR3 is made up of 15 amino acids. CDR1 is MNHEY, CDR2 SMNVEV, per germline (reference sequence). The CDR3 region has the DNA TGTGCCAGCAGTTTAGATTGGGCAGGGACTGGCGAGCAGTACTTC. It is translated as CASSLDWAGTGEQYF.

The chain links TRBV29-1 to TRBJ1-1; perhaps TRBD1 as D (5 bases). This CDR3 is built from 12 residues. CDR1 is SQVTM, CDR2 ANQGSEA, per germline. The V gene lost 6 bases and the J gene lost 7 bases, with 15 bases spanning the gap. This CDR3 is CSVIIDSLEAFF. For the CDR3, the DNA is TGCAGCGTGATTATTGACAGCCTTGAAGCTTTCTTT.